This T cell receptor (beta chain) emerged from a study of cytomegalovirus exposure and HLA in healthy donors. Notes on the study in general: While the bulk of TCR sequences proved rare, some public TCRs turned up in many donors.

On this clone itself: Its target is not known.

Assay used: immunoSEQ multiplex PCR; TCRdb lists only in-frame clones, some missing. This sample has about 150,000 clones, with about 82% found just once. This TCR came from a human donor in good health. The sample taken for sequencing was PBMCs.

In nucleotides, the CDR3 is TGCAGCGGGGGGGAACGGTACACCGGGGAGCTGTTTTTT. Translating gives CSGGERYTGELFF. This chain uses TRBV29-1 with TRBJ2-2; tentative D call: TRBD2 (6 bases). Germline V gene lookup returns CDR1 SQVTM and CDR2 ANQGSEA. V was clipped by 7 bases and J by 3 bases, with 12 bases between them. The CDR3 is made up of 13 amino acids.